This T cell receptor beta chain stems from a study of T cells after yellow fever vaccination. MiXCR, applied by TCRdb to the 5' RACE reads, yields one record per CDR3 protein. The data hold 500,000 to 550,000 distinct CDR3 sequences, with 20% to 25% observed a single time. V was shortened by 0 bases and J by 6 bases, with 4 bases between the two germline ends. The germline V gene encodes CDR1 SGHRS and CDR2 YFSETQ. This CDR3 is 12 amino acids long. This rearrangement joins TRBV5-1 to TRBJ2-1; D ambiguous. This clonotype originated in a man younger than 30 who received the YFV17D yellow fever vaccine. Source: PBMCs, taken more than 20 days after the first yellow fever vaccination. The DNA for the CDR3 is TGCGCCAGCAGCTTGGATGCCAATGAGCAGTTCTTC. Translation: CASSLDANEQFF.